This T cell receptor (beta chain) came from a study of breast tumors, draining lymph nodes, adjacent tissues. Study-level points and caveats: Data fit most tumor T cells coming from lymph node, expanding in tumor. The lymph node origin of tumor T cells was framed as consistent with a hypothesis, not demonstrated. Luminal-like breast cancer showed significantly greater tumor-nontumor repertoire similarity than basal-like breast cancer did. Tumor repertoires ranked between lymph nodes and nontumor tissue in diversity, with V and J gene preferences.

Worth noting for this clonotype: As yet, its antigen is unknown.

TCRdb ran MiXCR on the multiplex PCR reads and lists one entry per CDR3 protein. In the table there are fewer than 30,000 distinct CDR3 sequences, almost 70% of which are singletons. The sequence came from a female donor with breast cancer. Some clones in this sample may be carry-over from other donors' samples. Sequencing was done on a sample of tumor-adjacent breast tissue.

In DNA, the CDR3 is TGTGCCAGCAGCTTAGGACAGGGAAGGGACGAGCAGTACTTC. This gives the protein CASSLGQGRDEQYF. The chain combines TRBV7-9 with TRBJ2-7, with 7 bases lining up with TRBD1. This CDR3 region has 14 residues. Germline V gene sequence: CDR1 SEHNR, CDR2 FQNEAQ (reference sequence). Trimming removed 1 base from V and 5 bases from J; junction bases left unmatched: 5.